What follows are 7 T cell receptor beta chains derived from one specimen sequenced in a study of Tregs in tolerant kidney transplant recipients (dated by TCRdb to about 2019). The method behind the library was the immunoSEQ multiplex PCR assay. In its TCRdb copy, this immuneACCESS table keeps in-frame sequences only and misses some clones. Where compared with another copy, unresolved V genes explain less than half of these, and the others have no known cause. This sample comprises under 90,000 clones, about 91% of them detected only once. Approximately 1.4% of the sample is in the top ten clones. The transplants used related donors along with nonmyeloablative bone marrow transplantation, and in the human trials mixed chimerism was transient. The source was CD4+ T cells from blood (PBMCs), collected 24 months after the transplant. Receptors originate from a human patient who received a combined kidney and bone marrow transplant. After a transplant, certain T cells may trace back to the graft donor.

This chain joins TRBV5-4 and TRBJ2-4, with TRBD2 identical over 12 bases. With 4 bases clipped from V and 2 bases from J, the junction kept 13 bases outside the gene matches. This CDR3 comprises 19 residues. The germline gives CDR1 SGHNT, CDR2 YYREEE (reference sequence). Here the CDR3 DNA reads TGTGCCAGCAGCCTTATGACTAGCGGGAGTCTTTTGACCAAAAACATTCAGTACTTC. This gives the protein CASSLMTSGSLLTKNIQYF.

This clone has only a few counts. The chain has TRBV7-9 and TRBJ2-1; no clear D gene. Germline V gene lookup returns CDR1 SEHNR and CDR2 FQNEAQ (reference sequence). The CDR3 is 14 residues long. V lost 1 base to trimming and J lost 0 bases, with 4 bases between them. The CDR3 DNA follows: TGTGCCAGCAGCTTAGTGAGCTCCTACAATGAGCAGTTCTTC. Residues: CASSLVSSYNEQFF.

The gene calls are TRBV18 and TRBJ2-7, with D possibly matching TRBD2 (5 bases). Trimming took 6 bases from V and 6 from J, leaving 12 bases between them. Germline V lookup: CDR1 KGHSH, CDR2 LQKENI. The CDR3 sequence is 12 residues long. This CDR3 is CASSADRGEQYF. The CDR3 DNA follows: TGTGCCAGCTCCGCCGATCGGGGCGAGCAGTACTTC.

The V gene is TRBV11-3, the J gene TRBJ2-7; 10 nucleotides align to TRBD2. This CDR3 is built from 16 residues. The germline CDR1 and CDR2 sequences are SGHNT and YENEEA. V shed 4 bases and J 1 base; nucleotides not matched to a gene: 7. The CDR3 DNA follows: TGTGCCAGCAGCTCGGCACTAGCGGGACAATCCTACGAGCAGTACTTC. It translates to CASSSALAGQSYEQYF.

The chain links TRBV27 to TRBJ2-5, with 7 bases identical to TRBD1. After removal of 5 bases from V and 1 base from J, the junction contained 10 bases not matched to a gene. Looked up from germline, CDR1 is MNHEY and CDR2 is SMNVEV (reference sequence). This CDR3 has 16 residues. Written as DNA, the CDR3 is TGTGCCAGCAGTCAGAGGTACAGGGGAATCCAAGAGACCCAGTACTTC. This gives the protein CASSQRYRGIQETQYF.

The gene calls are TRBV5-1 and TRBJ2-5; TRBD1 matches at 9 bases. This CDR3 is built from 14 residues. The trim removed 4 bases at V and 5 bases at J, leaving 6 bases unmatched. In germline, CDR1 is SGHRS, CDR2 YFSETQ. CDR3 sequence: CASSTGQGHETQYF. For the CDR3, the DNA is TGCGCCAGCAGCACAGGACAGGGGCACGAGACCCAGTACTTC.

The count of this clone is one. V gene TRBV4-1 combines with J gene TRBJ2-3; possible D gene TRBD2, 7 bases. Germline V lookup: CDR1 MGHRA, CDR2 YSYEKL. The CDR3 extends over 15 amino acids. Trimming took 0 bases from V and 9 from J, leaving 16 bases between them. The CDR3 protein is CASSQEGGLRGTQYF. Written as DNA, the CDR3 is TGCGCCAGCAGCCAAGAGGGGGGGCTGAGGGGCACGCAGTATTTT.